A selection of T cell receptor beta chains follows, all from one sample in a study of brain T cells in children with intractable seizures. Measured with immunoSEQ multiplex PCR; TCRdb has only the in-frame clones, and not every one. The table lists under 150,000 clones, around 94% of them singletons. The material was peripheral blood, obtained at surgery. The receptors were sampled from a boy younger than two with hemimegalencephaly and intractable seizures. CDR3s include the opening cysteine and the closing phenylalanine or tryptophan. Fields, in order: J gene, V gene, CDR3 protein.

TRBJ2-2 | TRBV7-2 | CASRAGLGLAANTGELFF
TRBJ2-3 | TRBV11-3 | CASTKRTVSLAPPEYF
TRBJ1-6 | TRBV3-1/TRBV3-2 | CASSQGGSYNSPLHF
TRBJ1-5 | TRBV5-5 | CASSLVPGAIGQPQHF
TRBJ2-7 | TRBV7-2 | CASSFFGGWSSYEQYF
TRBJ1-2 | TRBV6-4 | CASSDLDGRGYTF
TRBJ2-1 | TRBV18 | CASSPLAGATDEQFF
TRBJ2-5 | TRBV6-5 | CASSYSGWGVQETQYF
TRBJ2-1 | TRBV9 | CASSVNTGPPYNEQFF
TRBJ1-4 | TRBV3-1/TRBV3-2 | CASSQKLGAGEKLFF
TRBJ2-7 | TRBV18 | CASLLLAGGPGEQYF
TRBJ2-3 | TRBV6-5 | CASSYSTSGADTQYF
TRBJ2-7 | TRBV5-6 | CASSLGGIEQYF
TRBJ2-7 | TRBV27 | CASSWGGVYEQYF
TRBJ1-6 | TRBV15 | CATSRAGSHNSPLHF
TRBJ1-5 | TRBV6-5 | CASSYSGGSQPQHF
TRBJ2-7 | TRBV2 | CASGGTHEQYF
TRBJ2-4 | TRBV7-2 | CASSLVGAPPKNIQYF
TRBJ2-7 | TRBV4-3 | CASSQEFGLYEQYF
TRBJ1-1 | TRBV9 | CASSVGSGGRNTEAFF
TRBJ2-5 | TRBV28 | CASISGRAPGTQYF
TRBJ2-2 | TRBV19 | CASSFRGSGELFF
TRBJ2-3 | TRBV5-8 | CASKYLGGTDTQYF
TRBJ2-1 | TRBV7-9 | CASSWTSNEQFF
TRBJ2-1 | TRBV7-9 | CASSLQVYNEQFF
TRBJ2-1 | TRBV24-1 | CATSDPRSGYYNEQFF
TRBJ2-2 | TRBV29-1 | CSGAGRVGGELFF
TRBJ2-5 | TRBV7-3 | CASSLVGAHQETQYF
TRBJ2-6 | TRBV5-4 | CASSLPGSGANVLTF
TRBJ2-7 | TRBV6-6 | CASSRAGRETWEQYF
TRBJ1-2 | TRBV12-3/TRBV12-4 | CASSFRGDGYTF
TRBJ1-1 | TRBV6-6 | CASSYSPGFEAFF
TRBJ2-1 | TRBV2 | CASRPRGLAGTLSYNEQFF
TRBJ2-1 | TRBV11-3 | CASSFQSDLTYNEQFF
TRBJ1-1 | TRBV15 | CATSSTPMNTEAFF